This TCR beta chain was captured by sequencing in a study of T cell responses to AZD1222 COVID-19 vaccine. General study points: Targets within unmutated variant regions were reportedly found for nearly half of spike-specific TCRs. Donors were chiefly white British, with a greater number of females, and clonal diversity was perhaps underestimated. Across the whole spike, CD4 TCRs peaked at regions 160-218 and 743-854.

Notes on this clone: The antigen is unknown.

Using immunoSEQ multiplex PCR, the repertoire was profiled, and TCRdb retains in-frame clones only, with some absent. The sample records 50,000 to 65,000 clones, approximately 90% being singletons. Per the germline V gene, CDR1 is MNHNY and CDR2 is SVGAGI (reference sequence). The CDR3 covers 13 residues. Unmatched junction bases numbered 2, after V lost 2 bases and J lost 6 bases. The receptor was derived from an adult in good health. This sample comprised peripheral blood, obtained on day 0 of AZD1222 vaccination. The J gene is TRBJ1-1, the V gene TRBV6-6; TRBD1 agrees at 8 bases. CDR3 protein: CASSYGRGPEAFF. CDR3 nucleotide sequence: TGTGCCAGCAGTTACGGCAGGGGGCCTGAAGCTTTCTTT.